This TCR beta chain was sequenced in a study of shared clonotypes between healthy human individuals. Whole-study context: Researchers assigned three CD4 naive, three CD4 memory, two CD8 naive and one CD8 memory plate to each donor.

Donors, without exception, were Caucasian adults residing in Nashville, Tennessee. Researchers partitioned CD4+ cells into CD45RA+ naive and CD45RA-negative memory subsets. The length of the CDR3 is 16 residues. Germline values: CDR1 MNHNS, CDR2 SASEGT. The V end lost 0 bases, the J end lost 1 base, and 10 bases lay between the germline ends. There are many counts of this clone. Other nucleotide sequences from this sample produce the same CDR3. On sorted subsets, replicate PCRs used 200 to 250 ng DNA, or approximately 33,000 T cell genomes. Sequenced by immunoSEQ multiplex PCR; TCRdb stores in-frame clones only, minus some. The table has hundreds of thousands of clones, around four fifths seen once.

Sequencing was performed on memory CD4+ T cells sorted from blood. The subset denotes: CD45RA-negative fraction. The origin of this receptor is a woman in her twenties or thirties in good health. The chain couples TRBV6-1 to TRBJ1-5, with D hard to call. As DNA, the CDR3 is TGTGCCAGCAGTGAAGCCCGGGGTGGAAGCAATCAGCCCCAGCATTTT. Amino acids: CASSEARGGSNQPQHF.